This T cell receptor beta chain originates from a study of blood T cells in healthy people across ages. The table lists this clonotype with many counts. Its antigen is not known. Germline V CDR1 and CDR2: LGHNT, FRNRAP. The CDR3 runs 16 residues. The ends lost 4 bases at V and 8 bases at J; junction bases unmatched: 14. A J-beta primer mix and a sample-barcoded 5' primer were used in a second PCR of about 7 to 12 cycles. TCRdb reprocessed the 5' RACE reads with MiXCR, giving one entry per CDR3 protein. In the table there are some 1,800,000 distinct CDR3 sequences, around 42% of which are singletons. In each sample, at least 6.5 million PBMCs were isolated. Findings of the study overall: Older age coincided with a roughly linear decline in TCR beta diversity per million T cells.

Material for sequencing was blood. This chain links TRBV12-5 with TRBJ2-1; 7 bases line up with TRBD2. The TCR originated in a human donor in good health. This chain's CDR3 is CASGSGTEWGGDEQFF. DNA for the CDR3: TGTGCTAGTGGTTCCGGGACCGAGTGGGGAGGGGATGAGCAGTTCTTC. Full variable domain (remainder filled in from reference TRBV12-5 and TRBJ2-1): DARVTQTPRHKVTEMGQEVTMRCQPILGHNTVFWYRQTMMQGLELLAYFRNRAPLDDSGMPKDRFSAEMPDATLATLKIQPSEPRDSAVYFCASGSGTEWGGDEQFFGPGTRLTVL.